This TCR beta chain emerged from a study of PD-L1 blockade in urothelial cancer. The time point is: peripheral blood 6 weeks after treatment start. Patients each gave 1 to 8 samples, pretreatment and on-treatment. Only in-frame clones appear in the TCRdb table, and some are missing; sequencing was by immunoSEQ multiplex PCR. Among approximately 40,000 clones listed, roughly 90% were seen once. The CDR3 consists of 14 residues. Germline V lookup: CDR1 GTSNPN, CDR2 SVGIG (reference sequence). The V segment lost 1 base and the J segment 6 bases; nucleotides outside the gene matches: 6. This chain connects TRBV30 to TRBJ1-2; TRBD1 matches at 9 bases. The TCR originated in a man between 60 and 75 years old with urothelial cancer. Specimen: PBMCs, collected around atezolizumab (anti-PD-L1) treatment. The CDR3 DNA sequence: TGTGCCTGGAGTGGGACAGGGGATATCAATGGCTACACCTTC. Its protein is CAWSGTGDINGYTF.